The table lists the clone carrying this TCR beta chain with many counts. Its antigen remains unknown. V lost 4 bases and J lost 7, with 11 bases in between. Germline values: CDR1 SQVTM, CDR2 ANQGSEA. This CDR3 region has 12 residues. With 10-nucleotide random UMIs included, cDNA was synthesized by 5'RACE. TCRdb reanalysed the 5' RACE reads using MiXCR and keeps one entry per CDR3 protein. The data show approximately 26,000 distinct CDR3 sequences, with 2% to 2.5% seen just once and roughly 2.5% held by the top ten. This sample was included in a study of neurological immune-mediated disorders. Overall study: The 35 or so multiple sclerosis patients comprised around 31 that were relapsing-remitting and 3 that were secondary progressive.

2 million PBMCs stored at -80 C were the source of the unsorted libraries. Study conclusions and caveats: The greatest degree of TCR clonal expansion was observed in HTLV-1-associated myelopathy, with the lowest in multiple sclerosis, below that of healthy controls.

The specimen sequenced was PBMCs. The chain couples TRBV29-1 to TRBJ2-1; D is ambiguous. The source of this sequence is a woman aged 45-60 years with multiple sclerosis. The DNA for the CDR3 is TGCAGCGTTGGGTTAGTAGAAAATGAGCAGTTCTTC. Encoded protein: CSVGLVENEQFF.